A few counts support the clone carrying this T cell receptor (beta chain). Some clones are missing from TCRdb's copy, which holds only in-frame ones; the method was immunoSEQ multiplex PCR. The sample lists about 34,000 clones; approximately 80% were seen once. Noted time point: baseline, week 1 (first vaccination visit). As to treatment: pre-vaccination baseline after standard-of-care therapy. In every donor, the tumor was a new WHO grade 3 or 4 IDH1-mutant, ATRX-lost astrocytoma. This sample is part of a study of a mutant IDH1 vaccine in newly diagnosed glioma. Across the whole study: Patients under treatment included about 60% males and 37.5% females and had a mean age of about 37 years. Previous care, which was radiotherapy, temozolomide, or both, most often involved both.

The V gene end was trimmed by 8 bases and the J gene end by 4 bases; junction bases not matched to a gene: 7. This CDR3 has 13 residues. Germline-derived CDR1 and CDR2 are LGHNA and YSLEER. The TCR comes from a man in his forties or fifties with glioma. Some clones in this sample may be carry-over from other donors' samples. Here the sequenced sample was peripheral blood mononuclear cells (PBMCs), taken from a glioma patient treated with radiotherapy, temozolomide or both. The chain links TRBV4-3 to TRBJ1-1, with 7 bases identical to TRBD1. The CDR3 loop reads CASGRTGGTEAFF. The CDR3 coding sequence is TGCGCCAGCGGACGGACAGGTGGCACTGAAGCTTTCTTT.